The clone carrying this T cell receptor beta chain was picked up a small number of times. Its antigen is still unknown. The sample comes from a study of beta chain features in type 1 diabetes. Across the whole study: Over all samples combined, 107,917,701 sorted cells were examined.

The isolated RNA, all of it, was reverse transcribed, so expressed TCRB transcripts were what got sequenced. Profiled with immunoSEQ multiplex PCR; TCRdb holds only in-frame clones, not every one. This sample yields about 620,000 clones, of which about a sixth are seen a single time; about 0.097% belongs to the top ten. Germline V gives CDR1 MGHDK, CDR2 SYGVNS. CDR3 length: 16 amino acids. The V gene lost 7 bases and the J gene lost 5 bases, with 20 bases spanning the gap. Study conclusions and caveats: Moderately but significantly shorter TCRB CDR3s were found in Type 1 diabetes patients in all four CD4+ subsets.

Isolation of CD4+ naive, central memory, regulatory and stem cell-like memory cells was achieved by sorting via CD45RO/CCR7/CD25/CD127/CD95/CD27. This sequence joins TRBV25-1 and TRBJ1-4; possible D gene TRBD1, 5 bases. The receptor comes from a man between 18 and 35 years old in good health. The sample was naive CD4+ T cells from blood. CDR3 protein: CASTLLDRDPNEKLFF. CDR3 bases: TGTGCCAGCACCCTCCTTGACCGGGACCCCAATGAAAAACTGTTTTTT.